This T cell receptor (beta chain) was observed in a study of blood T cell repertoires in COVID-19. As for the study in general: Acute and convalescent COVID-19 samples came from the United States, Italy and Spain.

Per the study methods: Researchers report that nucleated cell counts were estimated from reference gene primer amplification. TCRdb keeps only in-frame clones here, not all; method: immunoSEQ multiplex PCR. V and J calls plus clone size are reproduced from that table; the DNA served to infer D and trimming. The profile covers fewer than 250,000 clones, with more than 60% appearing a single time and 9.5% to 15% taken by the ten largest. V gave up 2 bases and J gave up 7 bases, with 6 bases separating them. Germline V gives CDR1 GTSNPN, CDR2 SVGIG (reference sequence). The CDR3 extends over 11 amino acids.

J is TRBJ2-4 and V is TRBV30, with a possible D match to TRBD2 (5 bases). This clonotype originated in a woman between 50 and 59 years old with acute or convalescent COVID-19. The sample comprised peripheral blood. The CDR3 DNA reads TGTGCCTGGAGTACGGGGAACATTCAGTACTTC. Protein sequence: CAWSTGNIQYF.